One sample yielded the 25 T cell receptor beta chains listed below, sequenced in a study of blood T cells in healthy people across ages. A second roughly 7 to 11 cycle PCR used barcoded and J-beta primers. TCRdb re-called the 5' RACE reads with MiXCR, one entry per CDR3 protein. Of just under 900,000 distinct CDR3 sequences in the sample, more than 25% were seen once. Sequencing used blood. These receptors were collected from a woman at least 80 years old in good health.

The rearrangement joins TRBV6-1 to TRBJ2-3; 9 nucleotides agree with TRBD2. V lost 8 bases and J lost 2; bases outside the gene matches: 14. The length of the CDR3 is 17 residues. Per the germline V gene, CDR1 is MNHNS and CDR2 is SASEGT. CDR3 sequence: CASPPGKAGGHTDTQYF. The CDR3, as DNA: TGTGCCAGCCCGCCGGGGAAAGCGGGGGGCCACACAGATACGCAGTATTTT.

This clonotype was detected many times. In DNA, the CDR3 is TGCAGTGCGCCTAAGGCCTCTGGGGCCAACGTCCTGACTTTC. It codes for CSAPKASGANVLTF. This chain joins TRBV20-1 and TRBJ2-6; no firm D call. Trimming took 6 bases from V and 0 from J, leaving 9 bases between them. Germline V gives CDR1 DFQATT, CDR2 SNEGSKA (reference sequence). This CDR3 is 14 amino acids long.

This clonotype occurred a few times. The chain employs TRBV18 and TRBJ1-2, with D unclear. This CDR3 comprises 15 residues. With 1 base removed from V and 2 bases from J, the gap between germline ends came to 11 bases. Looked up from germline, CDR1 is KGHSH and CDR2 is LQKENI. The CDR3 bases are TGTGCCAGCTCACCACAGGAGATCTTGAACTATGGCTACACCTTC. This codes for CASSPQEILNYGYTF.

This clonotype was counted ten times or more. This sequence joins TRBV6-5 and TRBJ1-6, with unresolved D. Trimming took 0 bases from V and 5 from J, leaving 14 bases between them. The germline gives CDR1 MNHEY, CDR2 SVGAGI. The CDR3 extends over 17 amino acids. CDR3 nucleotide sequence: TGTGCCAGCAGTTACTCAACCAGATTTCCAAATAATTCACCCCTCCACTTT. Translated: CASSYSTRFPNNSPLHF.

This clonotype was counted at least ten times. The chain joins TRBV5-1 to TRBJ2-5, with 9 bases lining up with TRBD1. The V gene end was trimmed by 0 bases and the J gene end by 5 bases; junction bases not matched to a gene: 8. The germline CDR1 and CDR2 sequences are SGHRS and YFSETQ. The CDR3 sequence is 16 residues long. CDR3 bases: TGCGCCAGCAGCTTGGAATTGACAGGGGGACGGGAGACCCAGTACTTC. Translating it yields CASSLELTGGRETQYF. The full variable domain, rest sourced from reference TRBV5-1 and TRBJ2-5, is KAGVTQTPRYLIKTRGQQVTLSCSPISGHRSVSWYQQTPGQGLQFLFEYFSETQRNKGNFPGRFSGRQFSNSRSEMNVSTLELGDSALYLCASSLELTGGRETQYFGPGTRLLVL.

The V and J genes are TRBV5-6 and TRBJ2-2; 12 bases match TRBD1. V lost 4 bases, J lost 8 bases, and 9 bases stayed unmatched. The germline V gene has CDR1 SGHDT and CDR2 YYEEEE. The CDR3 is 16 residues long. This CDR3 reads CASSLPGQGAAGELFF. For the CDR3, the DNA is TGTGCCAGCAGCCTCCCGGGACAGGGGGCGGCGGGGGAGCTGTTTTTT.

This clonotype was counted ten times or more. The chain carries TRBV4-1 and TRBJ2-3, with a tentative D call TRBD2 (5 bases). Germline loops: CDR1 MGHRA, CDR2 YSYEKL. The V and J ends lost 0 bases and 4 bases respectively, with 8 bases between them. The CDR3 is made up of 14 amino acids. The CDR3 nucleotides read TGCGCCAGCAGCCAAGAAACTAGTTCAGATACGCAGTATTTT. It yields the protein CASSQETSSDTQYF.

Of note for this clonotype: A much larger clone lies a single base off, so this may be a read error. This chain joins TRBV27 and TRBJ2-7; the match to TRBD1 covers 11 bases. The CDR3 consists of 16 residues. CDR1 and CDR2 (germline): MNHEY, SMNVEV (reference sequence). The V and J ends lost 6 bases and 3 bases, in that order; junction bases with no gene match: 10. The CDR3: CASSPSRTGGCYEQYF. The DNA of the CDR3 is TGTGCCAGCAGCCCCTCGAGGACAGGGGGCTGCTACGAGCAGTACTTC.

CDR3 sequence reads: CASGTRPAGVQETQYF. The CDR3 nucleotides are TGTGCCAGCGGCACGCGACCAGCGGGGGTACAAGAGACCCAGTACTTC. The V gene is TRBV14, the J gene TRBJ2-5, with 8 bases aligning to TRBD2. In germline, CDR1 is SGHDN, CDR2 FVKESK. CDR3 length equals 16 residues. The V segment lost 8 bases and the J segment 2 bases; nucleotides outside the gene matches: 13.

Turning to this clonotype: This may be a read error, as it is one base from a much larger clone. The rearrangement links TRBV10-3 to TRBJ2-1; 10 nucleotides align to TRBD2. The better agreement between TRBJ2-7 and the DNA end casts doubt on the J call. Looked up from germline, CDR1 is ENHRY and CDR2 is SYGVKD. This CDR3 spans 15 amino acids. The CDR3 nucleotides are TGTGCCATCAGTGAGAGCGGGGGGGCCTACAATGAGCAGTACTTC. Amino acids: CAISESGGAYNEQYF.

This clonotype was seen a few times. A much larger clone sits a single nucleotide away, making a read error possible. This chain joins TRBV7-2 and TRBJ2-4; D is uncertain. Germline CDR1 and CDR2: SGHTA and FQGNSA. CDR3 length: 14 residues. Trimming cost V 4 bases and J 9 bases, with 16 bases left between them. CDR3 in DNA: TGTGCCAGCAGCTCCAGACCGAACCGGAGCATTCAGTACTTC. Translating gives CASSSRPNRSIQYF.

This clonotype has only a few counts. The rearrangement joins TRBV19 to TRBJ2-7; possibly TRBD1 for D (6 bases). Per germline, CDR1 LNHDA and CDR2 SQIVND (reference sequence). This CDR3 comprises 16 residues. With 0 bases removed from V and 3 bases from J, the gap between germline ends came to 15 bases. CDR3 sequence: CASSIDHRATVYEQYF. In nucleotides, the CDR3 is TGTGCCAGTAGTATAGATCACAGGGCTACCGTCTACGAGCAGTACTTC.

This clonotype has just a few counts. This may arise from a read error, as a much more abundant clone is one base away. CDR3 in DNA: TGCGGCGTGGCTAGCGGGGCTACCTACGAGCAGTACTTC. Amino acid sequence: CGVASGATYEQYF. This chain connects TRBV29-1 to TRBJ2-7; 9 positions agree with TRBD2. This CDR3 contains 13 residues. Germline CDR1 reads SQVTM; CDR2 reads ANQGSEA.

This clonotype was counted at least ten times. This chain links TRBV30 with TRBJ1-2; 8 nucleotides align to TRBD1. The CDR3 has 13 amino acids. CDR1 is GTSNPN and CDR2 is SVGIG in the germline V gene (reference sequence). After removal of 3 bases from V and 7 bases from J, the junction contained 7 bases not matched to a gene. The CDR3 is CAWSPQGTGGYTF. The CDR3, as DNA: TGTGCCTGGAGCCCACAGGGGACAGGTGGCTACACCTTC.

In its sample, this clonotype was seen many times. The chain joins TRBV28 to TRBJ2-7; D may be TRBD1 or TRBD2 (5 bases each). Germline V gene sequence: CDR1 MDHEN, CDR2 SYDVKM. The CDR3 covers 15 residues. With 4 bases removed from V and 2 bases from J, the gap between germline ends came to 15 bases. As DNA, the CDR3 is TGTGCCAGCAGTTCGTCCGGGACCGTCCCCTACGAGCAGTACTTC. As protein: CASSSSGTVPYEQYF.

This clonotype was detected ten times or more. The rearrangement uses TRBV10-1 and TRBJ2-1, with 11 nucleotides matching TRBD1. The CDR3 spans 14 residues. V shed 11 bases, J shed 8 bases, and the junction held 11 bases outside the gene matches. The V gene's germline CDR1 is WNHNN and CDR2 SYGVQD (reference sequence). The CDR3 DNA reads TGCGCCCGGCGACAAGGGACAGGGGGACATGAGCAGTTCTTC. It is translated as CARRQGTGGHEQFF.

This clonotype was detected ten times or more. CDR3 nucleotides: TGTGCCAGCATGGGTAGGGCAGGGCAGAAACACGAGCAGTACTTC. This translates into CASMGRAGQKHEQYF. The chain carries TRBV6-5 and TRBJ2-5; tentative D call: TRBD1 (5 bases). The J call may be mistaken, given a closer DNA end match to TRBJ2-7. This CDR3 has 15 residues. Looked up from germline, CDR1 is MNHEY and CDR2 is SVGAGI.

This clonotype came up many times. The chain carries TRBV28 and TRBJ2-5; no clear D. Germline V gene sequence: CDR1 MDHEN, CDR2 SYDVKM. V dropped 4 bases and J dropped 3 bases, with 12 bases sitting between them. The CDR3 consists of 14 residues. The CDR3 region is CASSSPPLKETQYF. Written as DNA, the CDR3 is TGTGCCAGCAGTTCACCCCCTCTTAAAGAGACCCAGTACTTC.

The V and J genes are TRBV5-6 and TRBJ2-1, with 11 bases that match TRBD2. CDR1 and CDR2 (germline): SGHDT, YYEEEE. V lost 0 bases, J lost 4 bases, and 9 bases stayed unmatched. The CDR3 is made up of 18 amino acids. CDR3 bases: TGTGCCAGCAGCTTGGGGGCTAGCGGGGGGATTGGGTACAATGAGCAGTTCTTC. Translated: CASSLGASGGIGYNEQFF.

This clonotype appeared once. Lacking the conserved final phenylalanine or tryptophan, this CDR3 likely reflects a read error. This CDR3 reads CASSSPRTANYGYTL. The CDR3 region has the DNA TGTGCCAGCAGCTCCCCCAGGACAGCTAACTATGGCTACACCTTA. The chain uses TRBV11-2 and TRBJ1-2; TRBD1 is a possible D gene (6 bases). The CDR3 runs 15 residues. The V gene's germline CDR1 is SGHAT and CDR2 FQNNGV. V shed 4 bases and J shed 0 bases, with 12 bases lying between them.

This clonotype came up many times. This chain connects TRBV10-3 to TRBJ2-3, with 7 bases aligning to TRBD2. The CDR3 is 14 residues long. Trimming cost V 8 bases and J 1 base; bases outside gene matches: 6. The germline V gene has CDR1 ENHRY and CDR2 SYGVKD. In nucleotides, the CDR3 is TGTGCCATCTCCCGGGGAGGGGGCACAGATACGCAGTATTTT. This sequence encodes CAISRGGGTDTQYF.

The sample holds a few counts of this clonotype. The chain employs TRBV20-1 and TRBJ2-1; 7 positions match TRBD1. The CDR3 sequence is 14 residues long. V lost 5 bases to trimming and J lost 3 bases; unmatched junction nucleotides: 7. Germline CDR1 reads DFQATT; CDR2 reads SNEGSKA (reference sequence). The CDR3 region has the DNA TGCAGTGCTCCCCGGGACAGCGACTACAATGAGCAGTTCTTC. This codes for CSAPRDSDYNEQFF.

Comment on this clonotype: The germline gene is not matched at one end of the junction; a read error may be the cause. The chain uses TRBV4-3 and TRBJ1-1, with D hard to call. Per the germline V gene, CDR1 is LGHNA and CDR2 is YSLEER. The CDR3 runs to 12 residues. CDR3 sequence (DNA): TGCACCAGCAGCCTCGGGGACACTGAAGCTTTCTTT. Translated, it gives CTSSLGDTEAFF.

This clonotype was counted at least ten times. This rearrangement joins TRBV7-9 to TRBJ1-4; D perhaps matches TRBD1 (5 bases). The germline CDR1 and CDR2 sequences are SEHNR and FQNEAQ (reference sequence). V dropped 5 bases and J dropped 3 bases, with 13 bases sitting between them. The CDR3 extends over 15 amino acids. The chain's CDR3 is CASSPSGPANEKLFF. The CDR3 bases are TGTGCCAGCAGCCCATCAGGGCCGGCTAATGAAAAACTGTTTTTT.

Regarding this clonotype: A junction end diverges from the germline sequence, so it may reflect a read error. V usage is TRBV11-2 and J usage is TRBJ2-3; D unresolved. The CDR3 has 13 residues. CDR1 and CDR2 from the germline V gene are SGHAT and FQNNGV. CDR3: CASSFPSTDTRYF. The CDR3 DNA reads TGTGCCAGCAGCTTTCCCAGCACAGATACGCGGTATTTT.